Listed below are T cell receptor beta chains from one sample, sequenced in a study of T cells in Graves' hyperthyroidism and ophthalmopathy. Using its own MiXCR run on the multiplex PCR reads, TCRdb lists one record per CDR3 protein. This table has 360,000 or so distinct CDR3 sequences, roughly 15% appearing once. The sample taken for sequencing was blood. These receptors originate from a woman aged 55-75 years with Graves' ophthalmopathy. Both conserved end residues are part of each CDR3. Fields, in order: CDR3 length, D gene, clone size, J gene, V gene, CDR3 protein, CDR3 DNA. A D gene is named only where the DNA matches it firmly. Rows give clone size only sometimes, using once, few, many, or a class for an expanded clone.

>14|TRBD1|many|TRBJ1-1|TRBV28
CASSLLQGHTEAFF
TGTGCCAGCAGTTTATTACAGGGGCACACTGAAGCTTTCTTT
>16|.|many|TRBJ1-6|TRBV20-1
CSAKNGGRSGSSPLHF
TGCAGTGCTAAGAACGGGGGTCGATCCGGGAGTTCACCCCTCCACTTT
>15|TRBD1|.|TRBJ2-5|TRBV5-8
CASQPGQGFQETQYF
TGTGCCAGCCAGCCGGGACAGGGTTTTCAAGAGACCCAGTACTTC
>11|.|many|TRBJ1-1|TRBV2
CATMMNTEAFF
TGTGCCACTATGATGAACACTGAAGCTTTCTTT
>13|.|many|TRBJ1-2|TRBV12-3/TRBV12-4
CASSPGRVYGYTF
TGTGCCAGCAGCCCCGGCAGGGTATATGGCTACACCTTC
>13|.|many|TRBJ2-7|TRBV24-1
CATSDLGGAEQYF
TGTGCCACCAGTGATTTGGGGGGGGCCGAGCAGTACTTC
>13|.|.|TRBJ1-5|TRBV24-1
CATSRSSNQPQHF
TGTGCCACCAGTCGTTCCAGCAATCAGCCCCAGCATTTT
>12|.|few|TRBJ1-2|TRBV12-3/TRBV12-4
CASSAGNYGYTF
TGTGCCAGCAGTGCAGGGAACTATGGCTACACCTTC
>13|.|.|TRBJ1-1|TRBV20-1
CSARRTANTEAFF
TGCAGTGCTAGAAGGACGGCGAACACTGAAGCTTTCTTT
>15|TRBD2|.|TRBJ2-1|TRBV20-1
CSTRSGLAGAGEQFF
TGCAGTACTAGATCCGGACTAGCGGGAGCCGGTGAGCAGTTCTTC
>13|.|many|TRBJ2-1|TRBV6-2/TRBV6-3
CASSYSTPNEQFF
TGTGCCAGCAGTTACTCGACTCCTAATGAGCAGTTCTTC
>15|TRBD2|few|TRBJ2-1|TRBV7-2
CASSFAGGDYNELFF
TGTGCCAGCAGCTTTGCGGGAGGGGACTACAATGAGCTGTTCTTC
>13|.|few|TRBJ1-2|TRBV25-1
CASSVSQGGGYTF
TGTGCCAGCAGTGTGTCACAGGGCGGTGGCTACACCTTC
>13|TRBD1|few|TRBJ2-5|TRBV19
CASSKGQQETQYF
TGTGCCAGTAGTAAGGGACAGCAAGAGACCCAGTACTTC